This TCR beta chain is drawn from a study of T cell repertoires in cytomegalovirus infection. Study as a whole: HLA-B-restricted CMV epitopes that are well studied, plus recently identified HLA-C-restricted ones, were used by the study. Public TCR beta signatures provided an indication of both CMV infection and a matching HLA type. Broader study findings: Adding up the frequency of public TCR beta families identified people who carried CMV plus the relevant HLA.

TCRdb fed the reads into MiXCR, producing one record per CDR3 protein. The sample has about 890,000 distinct CDR3 sequences, around 30% seen once; the top ten hold around 15%. Germline CDR1 reads SGHTA; CDR2 reads FQGNSA. This CDR3 is 16 amino acids long. Trimming took 1 base from V and 4 from J, leaving 16 bases between them. This clonotype was recorded many times. Its antigen is still unknown. The sequencing here drew on cultured CD8+ T cells from PBMCs, taken from culture after CMV antigen stimulation. V gene TRBV7-2 combines with J gene TRBJ2-5, with D possibly matching TRBD1 (6 bases). The TCR comes from a human donor in good health (CMV status not recorded). Some clones in this sample may be carry-over from other donors' samples. CDR3 loop: CASSLGSSWGRETQYF. The CDR3 DNA follows: TGTGCCAGCAGCTTAGGATCTAGCTGGGGGCGAGAGACCCAGTACTTC.